This TCR beta chain emerged from a study of beta chain features in type 1 diabetes. Expressed TCRB transcripts were sequenced after all isolated RNA was converted to cDNA. Assay: immunoSEQ multiplex PCR; the TCRdb copy retains only in-frame clones and omits some. The sample holds around 180,000 clones, 7.5% to 8.5% seen once. Germline loops: CDR1 MNHNS, CDR2 SASEGT. Trimming removed 5 bases from V and 8 bases from J, with 13 bases in between. The CDR3 spans 13 residues. With regard to this clone: As yet, its antigen is unknown.

Overall study results and limits: Type 1 diabetes patients had moderately but significantly shorter TCRB CDR3s in all four CD4+ subsets.

The chain links TRBV6-1 to TRBJ2-1; no reliable D call. The sample was central memory CD4+ T cells from blood. This TCR was sampled from a man in his late teens or twenties with type 1 diabetes. In DNA form, the CDR3 reads TGTGCCAGCAGTATGAATAGCATCGATGAGCAGTTCTTC. It translates to CASSMNSIDEQFF.